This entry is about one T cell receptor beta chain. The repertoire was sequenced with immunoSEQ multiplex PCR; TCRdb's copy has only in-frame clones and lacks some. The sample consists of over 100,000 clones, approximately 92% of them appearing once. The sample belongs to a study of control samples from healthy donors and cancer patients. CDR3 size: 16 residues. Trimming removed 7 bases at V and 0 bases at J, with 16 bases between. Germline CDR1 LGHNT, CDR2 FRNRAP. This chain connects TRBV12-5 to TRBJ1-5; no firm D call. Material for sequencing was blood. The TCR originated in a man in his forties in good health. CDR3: CASAGRWEYSNQPQHF. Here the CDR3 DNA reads TGTGCTAGTGCTGGCCGGTGGGAGTATAGCAATCAGCCCCAGCATTTT.